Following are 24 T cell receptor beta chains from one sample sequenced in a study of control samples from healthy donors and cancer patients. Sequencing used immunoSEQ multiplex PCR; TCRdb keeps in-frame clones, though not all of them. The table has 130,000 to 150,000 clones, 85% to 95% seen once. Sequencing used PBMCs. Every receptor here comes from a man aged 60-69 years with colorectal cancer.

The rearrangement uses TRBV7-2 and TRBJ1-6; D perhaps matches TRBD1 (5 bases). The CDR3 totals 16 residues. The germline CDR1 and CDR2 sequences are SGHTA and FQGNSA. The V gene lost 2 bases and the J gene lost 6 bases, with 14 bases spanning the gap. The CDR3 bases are TGTGCCAGCAGCTTACAGGGACCGTGGTCTAATTCACCCCTCCACTTT. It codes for CASSLQGPWSNSPLHF.

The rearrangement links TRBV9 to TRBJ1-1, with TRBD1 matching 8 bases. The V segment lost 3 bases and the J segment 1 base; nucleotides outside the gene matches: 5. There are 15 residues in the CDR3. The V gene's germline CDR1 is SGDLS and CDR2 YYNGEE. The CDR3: CASSAQGTGNTEAFF. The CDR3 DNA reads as TGTGCCAGCAGCGCCCAAGGGACAGGGAACACTGAAGCTTTCTTT.

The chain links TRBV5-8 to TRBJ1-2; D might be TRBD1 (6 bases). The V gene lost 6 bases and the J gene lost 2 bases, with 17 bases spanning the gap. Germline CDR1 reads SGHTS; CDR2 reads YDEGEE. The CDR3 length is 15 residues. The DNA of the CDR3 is TGTGCCAGCACGGCCGCCGGGACACTAAACTATGGCTACACCTTC. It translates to CASTAAGTLNYGYTF.

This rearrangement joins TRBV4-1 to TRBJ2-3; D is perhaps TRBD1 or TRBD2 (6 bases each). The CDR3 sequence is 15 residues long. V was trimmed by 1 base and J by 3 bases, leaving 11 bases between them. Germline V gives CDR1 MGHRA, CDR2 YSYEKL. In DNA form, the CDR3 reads TGCGCCAGCAGCCAAGTGGGGGGCGGGACAGATACGCAGTATTTT. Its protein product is CASSQVGGGTDTQYF.

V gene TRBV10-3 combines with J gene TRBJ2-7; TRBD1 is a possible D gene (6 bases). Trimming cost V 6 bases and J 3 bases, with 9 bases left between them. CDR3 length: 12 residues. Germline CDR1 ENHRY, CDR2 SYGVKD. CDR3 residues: CAISQQGYEQYF. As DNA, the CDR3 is TGTGCCATCAGCCAACAGGGCTACGAGCAGTACTTC.

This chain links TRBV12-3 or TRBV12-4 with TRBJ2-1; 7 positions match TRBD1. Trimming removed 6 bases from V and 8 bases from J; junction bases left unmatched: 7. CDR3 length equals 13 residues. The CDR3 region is CASRTGSRDEQFF. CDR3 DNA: TGTGCCAGCAGGACAGGGTCCAGGGATGAGCAGTTCTTC.

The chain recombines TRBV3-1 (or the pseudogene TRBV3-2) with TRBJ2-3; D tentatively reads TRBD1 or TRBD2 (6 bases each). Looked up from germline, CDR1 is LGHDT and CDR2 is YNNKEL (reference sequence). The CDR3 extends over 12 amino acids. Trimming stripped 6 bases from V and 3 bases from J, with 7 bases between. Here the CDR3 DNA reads TGTGCCAGCAGAGGGGGGACAGATACGCAGTATTTT. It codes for CASRGGTDTQYF.

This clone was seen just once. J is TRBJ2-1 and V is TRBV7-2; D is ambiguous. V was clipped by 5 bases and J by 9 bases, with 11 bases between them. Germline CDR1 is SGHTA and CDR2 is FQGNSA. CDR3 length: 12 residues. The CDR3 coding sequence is TGTGCCAGCAGCACGGGCAATTCTGAGCAGTTCTTC. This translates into CASSTGNSEQFF.

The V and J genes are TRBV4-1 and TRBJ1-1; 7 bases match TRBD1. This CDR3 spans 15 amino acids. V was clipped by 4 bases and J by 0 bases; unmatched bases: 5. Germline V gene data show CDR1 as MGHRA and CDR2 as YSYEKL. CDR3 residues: CASSRTGTVNTEAFF. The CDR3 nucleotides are TGCGCCAGCAGCCGCACCGGGACAGTGAACACTGAAGCTTTCTTT.

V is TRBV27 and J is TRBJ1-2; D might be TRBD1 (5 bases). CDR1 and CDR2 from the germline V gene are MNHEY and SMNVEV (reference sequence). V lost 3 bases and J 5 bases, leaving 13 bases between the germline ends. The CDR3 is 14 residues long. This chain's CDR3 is CASSFLDGAYGYTF. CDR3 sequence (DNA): TGTGCCAGCAGTTTCCTCGATGGGGCGTATGGCTACACCTTC.

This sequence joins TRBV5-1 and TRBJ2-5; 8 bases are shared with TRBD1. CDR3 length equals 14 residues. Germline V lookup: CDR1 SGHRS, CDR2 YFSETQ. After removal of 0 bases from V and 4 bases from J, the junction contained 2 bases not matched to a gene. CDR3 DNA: TGCGCCAGCAGCTTGGGCGGACAGGGAGAGACCCAGTACTTC. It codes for CASSLGGQGETQYF.

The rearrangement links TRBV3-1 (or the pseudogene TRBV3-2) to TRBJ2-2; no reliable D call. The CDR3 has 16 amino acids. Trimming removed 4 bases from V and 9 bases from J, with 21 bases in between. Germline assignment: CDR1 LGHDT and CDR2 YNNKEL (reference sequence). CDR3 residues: CASSPLGDLAQRELFF. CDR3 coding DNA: TGTGCCAGCAGCCCCTTGGGCGACCTCGCCCAGAGGGAGCTGTTTTTT.

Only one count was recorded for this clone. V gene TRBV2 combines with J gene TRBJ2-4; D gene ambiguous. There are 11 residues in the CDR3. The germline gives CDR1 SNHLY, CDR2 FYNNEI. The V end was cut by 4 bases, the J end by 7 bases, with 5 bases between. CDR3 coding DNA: TGTGCCAGCAGTGCGATGAACATTCAGTACTTC. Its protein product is CASSAMNIQYF.

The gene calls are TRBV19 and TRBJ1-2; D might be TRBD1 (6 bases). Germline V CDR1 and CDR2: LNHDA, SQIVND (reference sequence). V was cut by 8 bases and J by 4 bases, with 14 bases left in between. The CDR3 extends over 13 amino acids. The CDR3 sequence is CASSSDSLYGYTF. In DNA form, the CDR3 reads TGTGCCAGTTCCTCGGACAGCCTCTATGGCTACACCTTC.

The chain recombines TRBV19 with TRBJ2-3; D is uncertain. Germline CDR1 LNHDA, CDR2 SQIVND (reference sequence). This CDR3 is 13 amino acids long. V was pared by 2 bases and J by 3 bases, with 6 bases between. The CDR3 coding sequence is TGTGCCAGTAGTATATCTCGGACAGATACGCAGTATTTT. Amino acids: CASSISRTDTQYF.

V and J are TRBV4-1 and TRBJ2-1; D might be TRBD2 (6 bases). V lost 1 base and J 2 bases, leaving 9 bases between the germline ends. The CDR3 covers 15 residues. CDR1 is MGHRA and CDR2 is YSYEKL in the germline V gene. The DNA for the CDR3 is TGCGCCAGCAGCCAAGGGGACTTCGCCTACAATGAGCAGTTCTTC. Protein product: CASSQGDFAYNEQFF.

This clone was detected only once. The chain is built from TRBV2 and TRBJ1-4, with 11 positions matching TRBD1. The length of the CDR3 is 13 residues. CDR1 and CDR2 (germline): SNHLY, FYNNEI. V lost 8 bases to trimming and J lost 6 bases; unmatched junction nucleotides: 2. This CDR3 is CASRTGGYEKLFF. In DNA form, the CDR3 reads TGTGCCAGCCGGACAGGGGGCTATGAAAAACTGTTTTTT.

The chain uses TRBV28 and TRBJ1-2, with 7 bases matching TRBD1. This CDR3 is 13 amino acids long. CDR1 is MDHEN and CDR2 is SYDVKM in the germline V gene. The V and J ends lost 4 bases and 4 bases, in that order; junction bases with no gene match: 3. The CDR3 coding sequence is TGTGCCAGCAGTTCGGACAGGCGCTATGGCTACACCTTC. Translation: CASSSDRRYGYTF.

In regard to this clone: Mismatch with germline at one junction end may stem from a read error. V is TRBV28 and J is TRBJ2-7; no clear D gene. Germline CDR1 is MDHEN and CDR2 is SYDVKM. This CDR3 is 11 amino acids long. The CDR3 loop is CASSSPYEQCF. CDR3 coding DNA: TGTGCCAGCAGTAGTCCCTACGAGCAGTGCTTC.

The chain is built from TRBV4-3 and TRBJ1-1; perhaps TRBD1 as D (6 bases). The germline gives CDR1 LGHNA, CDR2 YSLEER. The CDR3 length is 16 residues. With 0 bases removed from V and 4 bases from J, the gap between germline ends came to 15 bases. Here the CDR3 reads CASSQDSAGVATEAFF. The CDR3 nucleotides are TGCGCCAGCAGCCAAGATTCTGCAGGGGTGGCCACTGAAGCTTTCTTT.

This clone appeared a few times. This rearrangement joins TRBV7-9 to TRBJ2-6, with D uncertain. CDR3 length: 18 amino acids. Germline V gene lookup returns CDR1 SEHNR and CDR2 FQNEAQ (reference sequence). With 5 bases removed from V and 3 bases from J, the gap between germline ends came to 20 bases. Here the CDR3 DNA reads TGTGCCAGCAGCCTCCCGGTAGGCGCCTCCGATGGGGCCAACGTCCTGACTTTC. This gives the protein CASSLPVGASDGANVLTF. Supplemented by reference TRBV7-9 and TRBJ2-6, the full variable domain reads DTGVSQNPRHKITKRGQNVTFRCDPISEHNRLYWYRQTLGQGPEFLTYFQNEAQLEKSRLLSDRFSAERPKGSFSTLEIQRTEQGDSAMYLCASSLPVGASDGANVLTFGAGSRLTVL.

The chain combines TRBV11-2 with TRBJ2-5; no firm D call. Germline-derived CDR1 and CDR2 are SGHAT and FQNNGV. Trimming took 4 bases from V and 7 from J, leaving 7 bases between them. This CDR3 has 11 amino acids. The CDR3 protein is CASSSQWTQYF. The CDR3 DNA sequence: TGTGCCAGCAGCTCCCAATGGACCCAGTACTTC.

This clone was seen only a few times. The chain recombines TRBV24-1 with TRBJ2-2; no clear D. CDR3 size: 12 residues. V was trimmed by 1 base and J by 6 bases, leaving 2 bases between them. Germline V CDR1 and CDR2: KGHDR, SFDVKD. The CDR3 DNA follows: TGTGCCACCAGTGATTTATCCGGGGAGCTGTTTTTT. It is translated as CATSDLSGELFF.

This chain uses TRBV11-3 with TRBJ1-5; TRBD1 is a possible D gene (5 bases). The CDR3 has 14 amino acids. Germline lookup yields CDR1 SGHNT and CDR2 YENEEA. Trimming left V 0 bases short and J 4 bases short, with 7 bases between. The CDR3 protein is CASSLDRGNQPQHF. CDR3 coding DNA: TGTGCCAGCAGCTTAGATCGGGGGAATCAGCCCCAGCATTTT. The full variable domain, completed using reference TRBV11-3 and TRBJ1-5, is EAGVVQSPRYKIIEKKQPVAFWCNPISGHNTLYWYLQNLGQGPELLIRYENEEAVDDSQLPKDRFSAERLKGVDSTLKIQPAELGDSAVYLCASSLDRGNQPQHFGDGTRLSIL.